This T cell receptor (beta chain) came from a study of T cell clones after liver transplantation. This clone was picked up one time. Method: immunoSEQ multiplex PCR; TCRdb's copy keeps in-frame clones and lacks some. Counted here are 70,000 to 80,000 clones, roughly 90% occurring once; the ten biggest clones make up roughly 3%. The sequence was collected from a human donor who received a liver transplant. This material consisted of CD4+ T cells from blood, taken before liver transplant.

The CDR3, as DNA: TGTGCCAGCAGTTTAGTTTTACTAGCCGGAGGCGATGAGCAGTTCTTC. It codes for CASSLVLLAGGDEQFF. The chain has TRBV28 and TRBJ2-1; D might be TRBD2 (6 bases). The CDR3 is made up of 16 amino acids. Trimming removed 2 bases from V and 8 bases from J, with 19 bases in between. Germline V gene lookup returns CDR1 MDHEN and CDR2 SYDVKM.